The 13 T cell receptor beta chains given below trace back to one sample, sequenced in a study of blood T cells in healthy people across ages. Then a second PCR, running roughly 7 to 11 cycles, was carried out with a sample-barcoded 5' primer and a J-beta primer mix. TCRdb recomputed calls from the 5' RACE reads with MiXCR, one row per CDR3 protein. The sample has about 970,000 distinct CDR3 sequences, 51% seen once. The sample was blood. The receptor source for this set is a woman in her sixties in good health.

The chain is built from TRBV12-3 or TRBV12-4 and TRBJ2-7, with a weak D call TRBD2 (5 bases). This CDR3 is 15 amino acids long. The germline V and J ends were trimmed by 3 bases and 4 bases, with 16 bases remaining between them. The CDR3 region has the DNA TGTGCCAGCAGTTTGAAGGCAACGGGGAGTTACGAGCAGTACTTC. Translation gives CASSLKATGSYEQYF.

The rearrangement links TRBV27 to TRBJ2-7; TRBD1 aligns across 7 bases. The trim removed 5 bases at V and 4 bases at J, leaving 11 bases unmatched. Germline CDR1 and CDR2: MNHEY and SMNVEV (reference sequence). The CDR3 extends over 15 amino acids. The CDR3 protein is CASSTPGTATYEQYF. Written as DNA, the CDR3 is TGTGCCAGCAGTACACCCGGGACAGCAACTTACGAGCAGTACTTC.

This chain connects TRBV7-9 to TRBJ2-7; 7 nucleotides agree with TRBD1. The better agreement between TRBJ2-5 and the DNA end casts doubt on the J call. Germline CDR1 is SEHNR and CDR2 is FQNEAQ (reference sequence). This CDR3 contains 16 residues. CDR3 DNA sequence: TGTGCCAGCAGCTTAGTGCGACAGGGTTTCGGAGAGACCCAGTACTTC. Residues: CASSLVRQGFGETQYF.

The CDR3: CASSQTGILGGYTF. In DNA, the CDR3 is TGTGCCAGCAGTCAGACGGGGATTCTGGGTGGCTACACCTTC. The chain recombines TRBV12-3 or TRBV12-4 with TRBJ1-2, with D hard to call. The CDR3 extends over 14 amino acids. V was pared by 5 bases and J by 7 bases, with 17 bases between.

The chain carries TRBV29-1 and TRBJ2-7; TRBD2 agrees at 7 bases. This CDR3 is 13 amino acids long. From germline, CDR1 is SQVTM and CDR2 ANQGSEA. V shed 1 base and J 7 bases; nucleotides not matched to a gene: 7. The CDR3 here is CSVEAAGESEQYF. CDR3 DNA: TGCAGCGTTGAAGCGGCGGGAGAAAGTGAGCAGTACTTC.

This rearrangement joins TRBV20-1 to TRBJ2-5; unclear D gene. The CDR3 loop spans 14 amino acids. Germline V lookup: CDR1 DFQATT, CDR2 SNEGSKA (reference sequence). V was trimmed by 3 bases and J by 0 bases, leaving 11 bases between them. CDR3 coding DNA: TGCAGTGCTAGTGGGCAGATGTACCAAGAGACCCAGTACTTC. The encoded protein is CSASGQMYQETQYF.

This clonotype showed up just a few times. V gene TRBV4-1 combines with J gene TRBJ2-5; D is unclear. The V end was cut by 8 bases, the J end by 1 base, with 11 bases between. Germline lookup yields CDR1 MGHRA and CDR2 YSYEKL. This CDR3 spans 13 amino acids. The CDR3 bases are TGCGCCAGCGGATTTACAACCCAAGAGACCCAGTACTTC. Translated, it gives CASGFTTQETQYF.

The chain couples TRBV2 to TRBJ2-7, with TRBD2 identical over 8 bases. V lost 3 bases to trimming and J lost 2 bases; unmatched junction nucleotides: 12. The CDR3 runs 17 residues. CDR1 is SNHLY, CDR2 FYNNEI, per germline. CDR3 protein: CASSDGVAGGLTYEQYF. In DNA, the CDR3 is TGTGCCAGCAGTGACGGGGTTGCGGGAGGATTGACCTACGAGCAGTACTTC.

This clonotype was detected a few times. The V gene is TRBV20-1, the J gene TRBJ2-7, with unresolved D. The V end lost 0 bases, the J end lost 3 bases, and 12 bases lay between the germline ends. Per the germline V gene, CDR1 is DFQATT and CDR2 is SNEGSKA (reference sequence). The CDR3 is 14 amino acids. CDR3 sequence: CSARDPRFSYEQYF. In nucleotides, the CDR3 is TGCAGTGCTAGAGATCCTCGGTTCAGCTACGAGCAGTACTTC.

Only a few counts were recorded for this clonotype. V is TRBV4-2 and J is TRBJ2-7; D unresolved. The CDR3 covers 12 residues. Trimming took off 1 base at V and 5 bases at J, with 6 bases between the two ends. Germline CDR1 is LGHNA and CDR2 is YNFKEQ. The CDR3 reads CASSQGSDEQYF. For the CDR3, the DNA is TGTGCCAGCAGCCAAGGGAGCGACGAGCAGTACTTC.

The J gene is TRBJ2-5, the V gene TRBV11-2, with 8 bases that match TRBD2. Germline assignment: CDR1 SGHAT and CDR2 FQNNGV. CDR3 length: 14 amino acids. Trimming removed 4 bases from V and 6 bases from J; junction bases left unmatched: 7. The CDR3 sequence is CASSSDSGIKTQYF. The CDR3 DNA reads TGTGCCAGCAGCTCGGATAGCGGGATTAAGACCCAGTACTTC.

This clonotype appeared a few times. The CDR3 here is CASSPTGGSAPYEQYF. The CDR3 nucleotides are TGTGCCAGCAGCCCTACTGGAGGCTCAGCCCCCTACGAGCAGTACTTC. This chain links TRBV4-2 with TRBJ2-7, with D possibly TRBD2 on 5 matching bases. Germline values: CDR1 LGHNA, CDR2 YNFKEQ. The CDR3 spans 16 residues. Trimming shortened V by 4 bases and J by 2 bases, and 18 bases separated the two germline ends.

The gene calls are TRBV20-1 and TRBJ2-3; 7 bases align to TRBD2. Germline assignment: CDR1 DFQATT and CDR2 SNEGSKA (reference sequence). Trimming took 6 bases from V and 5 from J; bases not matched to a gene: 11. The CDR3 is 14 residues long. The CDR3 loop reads CSAPLAGVGDTQYF. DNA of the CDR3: TGCAGTGCACCGCTGGCGGGAGTAGGAGATACGCAGTATTTT.